This T cell receptor (beta chain) was sequenced during a study of human T cells and chemical hapten exposure. TCRdb recomputed calls from the RACE reads with MiXCR, one row per CDR3 protein. The table shows about 80,000 distinct CDR3 sequences, with roughly a tenth occurring only once. The time point was: patch test 2, 6 weeks after DPC sensitization. The treatment was: therapeutic diphenylcyclopropenone sensitization with weekly scalp DPC. General observations from the study: Expanded TCRs showed more large CDR3 clusters than pre-sensitization or healthy control sets. After DPC sensitization, TCRs above 1 in 1000 frequency showed no change.

As for this clonotype: Its antigen is not identified.

Germline-derived CDR1 and CDR2 are MNHEY and SVGAGI. This CDR3 is 15 amino acids long. Between the trimmed V and J ends, which lost 5 bases and 0 bases, there was a span of 11 bases. The genes are TRBV6-5 and TRBJ2-1, with a tentative D call TRBD1 (6 bases). The TCR originated in a woman in her 30s with alopecia areata. Some clones in this sample may be carry-over from other donors' samples. The sample was whole blood, taken in connection with sensitization to the hapten diphenylcyclopropenone (DPC). CDR3 residues: CASSTQGNSYNEQFF. CDR3 bases: TGTGCCAGCAGTACACAGGGAAACTCCTACAATGAGCAGTTCTTC.